This paragraph reports one T cell receptor (beta chain). Its antigen is currently unknown. Germline V gene data show CDR1 as MGHRA and CDR2 as YSYEKL. The CDR3 runs 14 residues. Trimming shortened V by 2 bases and J by 12 bases, and 20 bases separated the two germline ends. This specimen belongs to a study of post-analysis software for immune sequencing data. The wider study: Recorded subtypes: relapsing-remitting, secondary progressive, progressive-relapsing; some patients unannotated. Study-wide points: Normalized Chao1 diversity was significantly reduced in patients versus controls. Several TRBV segments were more frequent in patients than controls; TRBV5-6, TRBV5-1 and TRBV20-1 belonged to this group. Samples from one preparation batch, clustered by F measure, grouped strongly together.

Unique molecular identifiers tagged the TCR beta cDNA libraries. The T cell input of roughly 1 to 11 million gave about 500,000 cDNA molecules. TCRdb redid the calling of the PCR reads with MiXCR, one entry per CDR3 protein. The repertoire holds about 820,000 distinct CDR3 sequences, with about 57% as singletons. The clonotype was recovered from a girl aged 10 to 17 with multiple sclerosis. This rearrangement joins TRBV4-1 to TRBJ2-7, with D unclear. Sequencing was performed on blood. CDR3 sequence reads: CASSQISIIQTRYF. The CDR3 nucleotides read TGCGCCAGCAGCCAAATAAGTATCATCCAGACCCGGTACTTC.